This T cell receptor beta chain was captured in a study of breast tumors, draining lymph nodes, adjacent tissues. Study results and limitations: Findings are consistent with lymph node origin and intratumoral expansion of most tumor T cells. Compared with lymph nodes, tumors were less diverse; compared with nontumor tissue, more. Tumor and nontumor repertoires were significantly more similar in luminal-like than in basal-like breast cancer. Data only fit, rather than demonstrated, lymph node origin of most tumor T cells.

Per germline, CDR1 LNHNV and CDR2 YYDKDF (reference sequence). The CDR3 length is 23 residues. Trimming removed 2 bases at V and 2 bases at J, with 34 bases between. TCRdb fed the multiplex PCR reads into MiXCR, producing one record per CDR3 protein. Altogether approximately 150,000 distinct CDR3 sequences are present, approximately 30% being singletons, with the ten largest covering around 4%. Breast cancer patients provided tissue from their axillary draining lymph nodes. This clonotype was seen repeatedly, ten times or more. Its antigen is unidentified. The sequence was obtained from a female donor with breast cancer. Some clones in this sample may be carry-over from other donors' samples. The sample was axillary lymph node tissue. The chain combines TRBV15 with TRBJ2-4, with a weak D call TRBD2 (6 bases). The CDR3 DNA reads TGTGCCACCAGCAGACACCCATCACCCCTGGGCGCCGGCGTTGGACTAACCAAAAACATTCAGTACTTC. Its translation: CATSRHPSPLGAGVGLTKNIQYF.